This TCR beta chain was captured in a study of T cell changes during pregnancy in multiple sclerosis. The CDR3 sequence is 14 residues long. V lost 5 bases, J lost 8 bases, and 18 bases lay in between. The germline gives CDR1 SNHLY, CDR2 FYNNEI. The protocol was immunoSEQ multiplex PCR, while the TCRdb copy is restricted to in-frame clones and leaves out a portion. The sample yields some 51,000 clones, about 94% seen once. The chain combines TRBV2 with TRBJ1-1; possibly TRBD1 for D (6 bases). This TCR came from a female donor with multiple sclerosis, enrolled in a pregnancy study. The source material was CD8+ T cells from peripheral blood mononuclear cells, sampled in the first trimester of pregnancy. CDR3 in amino acids: CASSTGKYRSEAFF. The CDR3 coding sequence is TGTGCCAGCAGTACAGGGAAGTATAGATCCGAAGCTTTCTTT.